These 19 T cell receptor beta chains share one sample of origin, sequenced in a study of low-dose radiotherapy and immunotherapy resistance in tumors. TRAV- and TRBV-specific primers, spanning alpha and beta chains, primed first-strand cDNA. TCRs were put through 20 PCR cycles of amplification with Phusion. A constant-region primer and the V-primer adapter served as the primer pair. TCRdb reanalysed the reads using MiXCR and keeps one entry per CDR3 protein. The repertoire holds tens of thousands of distinct CDR3 sequences, less than 30% seen once, with 10% in the top ten. Time point indicated: after trial treatment. Noted treatment: LDRT plus nivolumab, ipilimumab, low-dose cyclophosphamide and aspirin (RACIN trial). Specimen: PBMCs, collected after low-dose radiotherapy plus immunotherapy. These receptors were obtained from a male donor with prostate cancer.

This clonotype is classed as medium-sized (0.01 to 0.1%). The chain has TRBV5-6 and TRBJ1-5, with 8 bases lining up with TRBD1. Unmatched junction bases numbered 5, after V lost 3 bases and J lost 9 bases. Germline V lookup: CDR1 SGHDT, CDR2 YYEEEE. The CDR3 spans 13 residues. CDR3 sequence: CASSWGTGGPQHF. The CDR3 nucleotides are TGTGCCAGCAGCTGGGGGACAGGCGGGCCCCAGCATTTT.

This clonotype was counted many times. The chain employs TRBV28 and TRBJ2-7; the match to TRBD1 covers 7 bases. The CDR3 totals 15 residues. The V gene end was trimmed by 5 bases and the J gene end by 3 bases; junction bases not matched to a gene: 10. Germline-derived CDR1 and CDR2 are MDHEN and SYDVKM. The CDR3 spells CASSGRGQADYEQYF. DNA of the CDR3: TGTGCCAGCAGTGGCCGAGGACAGGCCGACTACGAGCAGTACTTC.

This clonotype has ten or more counts. The chain joins TRBV20-1 to TRBJ2-1; 7 nucleotides agree with TRBD2. Germline loops: CDR1 DFQATT, CDR2 SNEGSKA (reference sequence). The CDR3 covers 17 residues. V gave up 4 bases and J gave up 1 base; unmatched junction bases: 13. The CDR3 loop reads CSATGLSGPLSYNEQFF. CDR3 nucleotides: TGCAGTGCTACAGGTCTTAGCGGGCCCCTTTCCTACAATGAGCAGTTCTTC.

This clonotype appeared many times. Germline and junction disagree at one end, which may indicate a read error. The chain uses TRBV29-1 and TRBJ1-2; a weak D match, TRBD1 (6 bases). CDR1 SQVTM and CDR2 ANQGSEA come from the germline V gene. The CDR3 is 13 amino acids. CDR3 protein: CSVFGGLDYGCTF. The CDR3 DNA reads TGCAGCGTTTTCGGGGGGCTGGACTATGGCTGCACCTTC. The full variable domain, completed using reference TRBV29-1 and TRBJ1-2, is SAVISQKPSRDICQRGTSLTIQCQVDSQVTMMFWYRQQPGQSLTLIATANQGSEATYESGFVIDKFPISRPNLTFSTLTVSNMSPEDSSIYLCSVFGGLDYGCTFGSGTRLTVV.

There are a few counts of this clonotype. The chain employs TRBV19 and TRBJ1-2; 10 nucleotides line up with TRBD1. V trimming: 2 bases; J trimming: 8 bases; junction bases outside the gene matches: 8. The germline gives CDR1 LNHDA, CDR2 SQIVND (reference sequence). The CDR3 covers 15 residues. CDR3 sequence reads: CASSIPGQGMRGYTF. The CDR3 DNA reads TGTGCCAGTAGTATACCGGGACAGGGGATGCGCGGCTACACCTTC.

This clonotype came up many times. The chain combines TRBV27 with TRBJ1-6; D is ambiguous. The germline V and J ends were trimmed by 6 bases and 8 bases, with 8 bases remaining between them. Per germline, CDR1 MNHEY and CDR2 SMNVEV (reference sequence). The CDR3 is 12 residues long. The CDR3 sequence: CASRTEYSPLHF. In DNA form, the CDR3 reads TGTGCCAGCAGGACGGAATATTCACCCCTCCACTTT.

Comments on this clonotype: A far larger clone is a single base away, which makes a read error likely. The V call is TRBV18, the J call TRBJ2-1; D perhaps matches TRBD2 (5 bases). The V gene's germline CDR1 is KGHSH and CDR2 LQKENI. Trimming shortened V by 5 bases and J by 10 bases, and 15 bases separated the two germline ends. This CDR3 contains 13 residues. In nucleotides, the CDR3 is TGTGCCAGCTCAGTCCTGAGGGATGGGGAGCAGTTCTTC. This sequence encodes CASSVLRDGEQFF.

Turning to this clonotype: Given a far larger clone just one base away, this is likely a sequencing read error. The chain uses TRBV6-5 and TRBJ1-5, with D tentatively TRBD1 (6 bases). This CDR3 contains 16 residues. CDR1 is MNHEY, CDR2 SVGAGI, per germline. The DNA for the CDR3 is TGTGGCAGCAGTGAAGCGCACAGGGAGAGCAATCAGCCCCAGCATTTT. It specifies CGSSEAHRESNQPQHF.

In this sample, this clonotype turned up many times. The V and J genes are TRBV7-9 and TRBJ2-2; D could derive from TRBD1 or TRBD2 (5 bases each). The CDR3 spans 16 residues. The germline V gene has CDR1 SEHNR and CDR2 FQNEAQ (reference sequence). V lost 5 bases, J lost 4 bases, and 17 bases lay in between. CDR3 DNA sequence: TGTGCCAGCAGCCGACTCGAGGGACCGGGCACCGGGGAGCTGTTTTTT. Protein product: CASSRLEGPGTGELFF.

This clonotype was found many times. The chain employs TRBV5-1 and TRBJ2-2; D not certain. This CDR3 is built from 17 residues. Trimming took 0 bases from V and 0 from J, leaving 12 bases between them. Per the germline V gene, CDR1 is SGHRS and CDR2 is YFSETQ. In DNA form, the CDR3 reads TGCGCCAGCAGCTTGGGGGCGAACCAAGCGAACACCGGGGAGCTGTTTTTT. This encodes CASSLGANQANTGELFF.

This clonotype was detected many times. The V call is TRBV14, the J call TRBJ2-7; no clear D. CDR3 size: 14 residues. V dropped 1 base and J dropped 3 bases, with 10 bases sitting between them. Germline V gene sequence: CDR1 SGHDN, CDR2 FVKESK. Here the CDR3 DNA reads TGTGCCAGCAGCCAAGCGGGTCCGTACTACGAGCAGTACTTC. This codes for CASSQAGPYYEQYF.

The DNA of the CDR3 is TGTGCCTGGAGCGATGACAATCTGAGGGAGACCCAGTACTTC. Encoded protein: CAWSDDNLRETQYF. V gene TRBV30 combines with J gene TRBJ2-5; unclear D gene. Germline values: CDR1 GTSNPN, CDR2 SVGIG (reference sequence). V lost 3 bases, J lost 5 bases, and 16 bases lay in between. The CDR3 is 14 residues long.

The chain employs TRBV24-1 and TRBJ2-5; no clear D. The CDR3 runs to 12 residues. Germline assignment: CDR1 KGHDR and CDR2 SFDVKD. Trimming stripped 6 bases from V and 5 bases from J, with 9 bases between. The CDR3 spells CATSLGLETQYF. The CDR3 region has the DNA TGTGCCACCAGTTTGGGTCTGGAGACCCAGTACTTC.

The genes are TRBV5-6 and TRBJ2-7, with D unresolved. Germline V gene lookup returns CDR1 SGHDT and CDR2 YYEEEE. V was clipped by 0 bases and J by 2 bases, with 6 bases between them. The CDR3 is 13 amino acids. CDR3 sequence reads: CASSLDTPYEQYF. DNA of the CDR3: TGTGCCAGCAGCTTGGACACCCCCTACGAGCAGTACTTC. Complete variable domain (other parts from reference TRBV5-6 and TRBJ2-7): DAGVTQSPTHLIKTRGQQVTLRCSPKSGHDTVSWYQQALGQGPQFIFQYYEEEERQRGNFPDRFSGHQFPNYSSELNVNALLLGDSALYLCASSLDTPYEQYFGPGTRLTVT.

This clonotype appeared many times. V and J are TRBV7-2 and TRBJ1-3; D may be TRBD1 (6 bases). The V gene's germline CDR1 is SGHTA and CDR2 FQGNSA. V shed 6 bases and J shed 8 bases, with 17 bases lying between them. The CDR3 runs to 14 residues. Here the CDR3 reads CASRKADNRDTIYF. CDR3 sequence (DNA): TGTGCCAGCAGAAAGGCCGATAACAGGGACACCATATATTTT.

This clonotype was recorded at least ten times. The CDR3 nucleotides are TGCGCCAGCAGCTTGGCGGGGCTCGGTGGCTACACCTTC. Translated, it gives CASSLAGLGGYTF. V usage is TRBV5-1 and J usage is TRBJ1-2; D is possibly TRBD1 (5 bases). Germline loops: CDR1 SGHRS, CDR2 YFSETQ. The CDR3 spans 13 residues. Deletions cut 0 bases from V and 7 bases from J, with 10 bases between.

This clonotype has at least ten counts. The chain uses TRBV5-1 and TRBJ2-5; 9 bases line up with TRBD1. V was clipped by 2 bases and J by 5 bases; unmatched bases: 7. The CDR3 spans 15 residues. Germline V gene lookup returns CDR1 SGHRS and CDR2 YFSETQ. The CDR3 DNA follows: TGCGCCAGCAGCTTAACAGGGGGCGCGGGGGAGACCCAGTACTTC. This sequence encodes CASSLTGGAGETQYF. The entire variable domain, with the rest obtained from reference TRBV5-1 and TRBJ2-5, is as follows: KAGVTQTPRYLIKTRGQQVTLSCSPISGHRSVSWYQQTPGQGLQFLFEYFSETQRNKGNFPGRFSGRQFSNSRSEMNVSTLELGDSALYLCASSLTGGAGETQYFGPGTRLLVL.

In regard to this clonotype: One base separates it from a far larger clone, so it is likely a read error. The J gene is TRBJ2-1, the V gene TRBV29-1; no reliable D call. The CDR3 is made up of 11 amino acids. Trimming shortened V by 2 bases and J by 10 bases, and 9 bases separated the two germline ends. CDR1 SQVTM and CDR2 ANQGSEA come from the germline V gene. CDR3 bases: TGCAGCGTTGAACTGGGCTCCGAGCAGTTCTTC. This sequence encodes CSVELGSEQFF.

This clonotype has at least ten counts. V and J are TRBV7-9 and TRBJ2-2; a possible D gene is TRBD2 (5 bases). CDR3 size: 17 residues. The germline V and J ends were trimmed by 0 bases and 2 bases, with 13 bases remaining between them. CDR1 and CDR2 from the germline V gene are SEHNR and FQNEAQ (reference sequence). CDR3 in DNA: TGTGCCAGCAGCTTAGCGAGGGCGGGCACTAACACCGGGGAGCTGTTTTTT. This gives the protein CASSLARAGTNTGELFF. The variable domain in full, completed from reference TRBV7-9 and TRBJ2-2, reads DTGVSQNPRHKITKRGQNVTFRCDPISEHNRLYWYRQTLGQGPEFLTYFQNEAQLEKSRLLSDRFSAERPKGSFSTLEIQRTEQGDSAMYLCASSLARAGTNTGELFFGEGSRLTVL.